These 5 T cell receptor beta chains were sequenced from one sample in a study of blood T cells in healthy people across ages. Together with a sample-barcoded 5' primer, a J-beta primer mix was included in a second PCR lasting roughly 6 to 12 cycles. TCRdb reprocessed the 5' RACE reads via MiXCR and lists one record per CDR3 protein. The sample comprises 550,000 to 750,000 distinct CDR3 sequences, around 21% of which are singletons, and approximately 3.6% rests with the top ten. What was sequenced was blood. The receptors derive from a man aged 65-85 years in good health.

The V and J genes are TRBV27 and TRBJ1-5; D is unresolved. V lost 7 bases, J lost 1 base, and 14 bases lay in between. The CDR3 totals 15 residues. Germline lookup yields CDR1 MNHEY and CDR2 SMNVEV (reference sequence). The CDR3 sequence is CASTRTGLSNQPQHF. In nucleotides, the CDR3 is TGTGCCAGCACGCGTACGGGGTTGAGCAATCAGCCCCAGCATTTT.

Only one count was recorded for this clonotype. The rearrangement joins TRBV6-5 to TRBJ2-7; 7 bases line up with TRBD1. Germline trimming cut 5 bases from V and 6 bases from J; bases unmatched to any gene: 10. The CDR3 length is 14 residues. The germline CDR1 and CDR2 sequences are MNHEY and SVGAGI. CDR3 DNA: TGTGCCAGCAGTCCACAGGGGTCCCACGCCGAGCAGTACTTC. It translates to CASSPQGSHAEQYF.

The chain has TRBV5-1 and TRBJ2-7, with D possibly called TRBD1 or TRBD2 (6 bases each). V lost 2 bases and J 2 bases, leaving 20 bases between the germline ends. Germline V gene sequence: CDR1 SGHRS, CDR2 YFSETQ. This CDR3 has 17 amino acids. The CDR3 coding sequence is TGCGCCAGCAGCTTCGGACACGGGGGACAAAGGACCTACGAGCAGTACTTC. This encodes CASSFGHGGQRTYEQYF.

The rearrangement joins TRBV20-1 to TRBJ1-5; a weak D match, TRBD1 (6 bases). This CDR3 is 13 amino acids long. Germline CDR1 DFQATT, CDR2 SNEGSKA (reference sequence). The V gene lost 6 bases and the J gene lost 6 bases, with 15 bases spanning the gap. CDR3 DNA sequence: TGCAGTGCCCCATCGGGGGCTCGTCAGCCCCAGCATTTT. Translation: CSAPSGARQPQHF.

This clonotype came up a few times. The chain couples TRBV24-1 to TRBJ2-1; D gene ambiguous. Trimming removed 2 bases at V and 8 bases at J, with 21 bases between. Looked up from germline, CDR1 is KGHDR and CDR2 is SFDVKD. The CDR3 has 17 residues. CDR3 loop: CATSDSTGLEGVDEQFF. The CDR3 DNA is TGTGCCACCAGTGATTCCACGGGCCTAGAAGGAGTGGATGAGCAGTTCTTC.